The rows below give T cell receptor beta chains drawn from one sample of a study of Graves' ophthalmopathy and Graves' hyperthyroidism. MiXCR was run by TCRdb on the multiplex PCR reads, yielding one entry per CDR3 protein. The sample includes a few hundred thousand distinct CDR3 sequences, about 40% of them seen just once. Specimen: peripheral blood or thyroid tissue (not recorded which). The origin of the receptors is an adult man with Graves' hyperthyroidism. The CDR3 runs from the conserved cysteine through the conserved F or W. The D gene is left open where the match is weak. Size values are once, few and many counts, or a class for expanded clones, and some rows have none.

cdr3_length clone_size j_call d_call v_call cdr3_aa cdr3_nt
14 . TRBJ2-7 . TRBV27 CTLRCGDRVYEQYF TGTACCTTAAGGTGCGGGGACAGAGTTTACGAGCAGTACTTC
16 . TRBJ2-3 . TRBV2 CASRRSGRISTDTQYF TGTGCCAGCAGAAGATCCGGACGGATTAGCACAGATACGCAGTATTTT
15 many TRBJ2-2 TRBD2 TRBV7-3 CASSLRGTNTGELFF TGTGCCAGCAGTTTGCGGGGGACGAACACCGGGGAGCTGTTTTTT
17 many TRBJ1-3 . TRBV9 CASSVAKTERGGNTIYF TGTGCCAGCAGCGTAGCTAAGACAGAAAGAGGTGGAAACACCATATATTTT
16 many TRBJ1-3 . TRBV10-3 CAISESIRVTGNTIYF TGTGCCATCAGTGAGTCGATCCGAGTCACTGGAAACACCATATATTTT
13 many TRBJ1-1 . TRBV29-1 CSVADSWPTEAFF TGCAGCGTCGCTGACAGCTGGCCTACTGAAGCTTTCTTT
14 . TRBJ2-7 . TRBV29-1 CSAIGGWSSYEQYF TGCAGCGCCATAGGCGGATGGAGCTCCTACGAGCAGTACTTC
13 . TRBJ1-1 TRBD1 TRBV2 CASMDRAGTEAFF TGTGCCAGCATGGACAGGGCGGGCACTGAAGCTTTCTTT
14 few TRBJ2-5 . TRBV7-2 CASSLLGGVETQYF TGTGCCAGCAGCTTGTTGGGGGGCGTCGAGACCCAGTACTTC
12 many TRBJ1-6 . TRBV20-1 CSARTRNSPLHF TGCAGTGCTAGGACCCGTAATTCACCCCTCCACTTT
17 many TRBJ1-5 TRBD1 TRBV4-1 CASSQQGGSYSNQPQHF TGCGCCAGCAGCCAGCAGGGGGGTTCGTATAGCAATCAGCCCCAGCATTTT
13 many TRBJ1-1 TRBD1 TRBV29-1 CSALTGADTEAFF TGCAGCGCCTTGACAGGGGCGGACACTGAAGCTTTCTTT
15 . TRBJ1-1 TRBD1 TRBV7-9 CTSSLEGAMNTEAFF TGTACCAGCAGCTTAGAGGGGGCGATGAACACTGAAGCTTTCTTT
11 many TRBJ1-1 . TRBV19 CASTLGGEAFF TGTGCCAGTACCCTGGGAGGGGAAGCTTTCTTT
15 . TRBJ2-2 . TRBV6-1 CASAGSGANTGELFF TGTGCCAGCGCTGGATCAGGGGCGAACACCGGGGAGCTGTTTTTT
13 . TRBJ1-1 . TRBV2 CASGRRGGTEAFF TGTGCCAGCGGAAGAAGAGGGGGGACTGAAGCTTTCTTT
18 few TRBJ2-3 TRBD2 TRBV7-9 CASSLELAESISTDTQYF TGTGCCAGCAGCTTAGAACTAGCGGAGAGTATCAGCACAGATACGCAGTATTTT
16 many TRBJ2-5 TRBD2 TRBV20-1 CSARDLRLAGGETQYF TGCAGTGCTAGAGATCTTAGACTAGCGGGGGGGGAGACCCAGTACTTC
15 . TRBJ2-3 . TRBV2 CASSERPGFTDTQYF TGTGCCAGCAGTGAACGTCCCGGGTTCACAGATACGCAGTATTTT
13 . TRBJ2-1 . TRBV2 CASSELRDNEQFF TGTGCCAGCAGTGAATTGAGGGACAATGAGCAGTTCTTC
12 few TRBJ2-3 TRBD2 TRBV5-5 CASSPGLGSQYF TGTGCCAGCAGCCCAGGACTAGGGTCGCAGTATTTT
17 . TRBJ1-2 TRBD1 TRBV4-1 CASSQISAGGRSYGYTF TGCGCCAGCAGCCAGATTTCAGCAGGGGGTCGGAGCTATGGCTACACCTTC
14 many TRBJ1-1 . TRBV15 CATNRAYLNTEAFF TGTGCCACCAACAGAGCTTATTTGAACACTGAAGCTTTCTTT
14 . TRBJ1-2 TRBD1 TRBV6-5 CASSYGTEAYGYTF TGTGCCAGCAGTTACGGGACAGAAGCCTATGGCTACACCTTC
15 . TRBJ1-5 . TRBV10-3 CAISESGGSKETQHF TGTGCCATCAGTGAGTCGGGGGGGAGTAAGGAGACCCAGCATTTT
15 few TRBJ1-5 . TRBV3-1 CASSQEAGRNQPQHF TGTGCCAGCAGCCAAGAGGCAGGGCGCAATCAGCCCCAGCATTTT
13 . TRBJ1-2 . TRBV2 CASSTGTIYGYTF TGTGCCAGCAGCACCGGGACTATCTATGGCTACACCTTC
14 many TRBJ1-1 TRBD1 TRBV15 CATRVWDRDTEAFF TGTGCCACCCGTGTATGGGACAGGGACACTGAAGCTTTCTTT
14 many TRBJ2-5 TRBD2 TRBV13 CASSPLAGGETQYF TGTGCCAGCAGCCCCTTAGCGGGAGGTGAGACCCAGTACTTC